This T cell receptor (beta chain) was found in a study of blood T cell repertoires in COVID-19. At the level of the study: Donors in the United States, Italy and Spain gave samples during acute or convalescent COVID-19.

This CDR3 spans 15 amino acids. The trim removed 3 bases at V and 7 bases at J, leaving 6 bases unmatched. Germline CDR1 is MDHEN and CDR2 is SYDVKM. Original methodology: How many nucleated cells were present was estimated from reference gene primer amplification. Sequencing was performed with immunoSEQ multiplex PCR; in TCRdb, only in-frame clones are kept and a portion is missing. That table furnishes V, J and clone size, whereas the DNA furnished D and trimming. The sample carries roughly 130,000 clones, roughly nine tenths recorded once. The chain employs TRBV28 and TRBJ1-5; 10 bases line up with TRBD1. The sequence came from a man aged 45 to 65 with active COVID-19. The sequenced sample was peripheral blood. The CDR3 loop is CASSFQTGGRQPQHF. The CDR3 nucleotides are TGTGCCAGCAGTTTTCAGACAGGGGGCAGACAGCCCCAGCATTTT.